The source of this T cell receptor (beta chain) is a study of CD8 T cells in ankylosing spondylitis. V shed 2 bases, J shed 2 bases, and the junction held 2 bases outside the gene matches. This CDR3 is built from 14 residues. CDR1 and CDR2 (germline): SGHRS, YFSETQ. Study-level results: Significantly higher representation of disease-linked clones was reported for matched ankylosing spondylitis synovial fluid. Disease-associated clones were CD8+ and fairly uncommon in peripheral blood.

This clonotype was picked up many times. Antigen specificity is unknown. A single record per CDR3 protein comes from TCRdb applying MiXCR to the 5' RACE reads. The data show some 120,000 distinct CDR3 sequences, with around 15% seen just once and 2.5% to 3% held by the top ten. Input material: blood, either unsorted or a sorted T cell fraction (not recorded which). This sequence was found in a female donor with ankylosing spondylitis or in good health (not recorded which). The chain uses TRBV5-1 and TRBJ1-1; 8 nucleotides line up with TRBD1. Here the CDR3 reads CASSFQGANTEAFF. In DNA form, the CDR3 reads TGCGCCAGCAGCTTTCAGGGGGCTAACACTGAAGCTTTCTTT.